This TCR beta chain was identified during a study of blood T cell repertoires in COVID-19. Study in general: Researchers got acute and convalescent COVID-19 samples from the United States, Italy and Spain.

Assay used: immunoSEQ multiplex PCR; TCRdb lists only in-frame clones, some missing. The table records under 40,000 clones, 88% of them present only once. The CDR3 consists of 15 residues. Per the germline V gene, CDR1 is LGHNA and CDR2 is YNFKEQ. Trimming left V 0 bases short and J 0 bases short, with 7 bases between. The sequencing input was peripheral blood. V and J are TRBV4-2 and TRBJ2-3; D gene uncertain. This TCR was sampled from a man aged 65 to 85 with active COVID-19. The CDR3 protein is CASSQESGSTDTQYF. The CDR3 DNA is TGTGCCAGCAGCCAAGAGTCCGGGAGCACAGATACGCAGTATTTT.